The following is a T cell receptor beta chain sequence with its context. Its antigen is still unknown. Per-nucleotide qualities are absent, and no much larger clonotype sits a single base away. The 40 or so donors, aged about 6 to 95 years, were systemically healthy Caucasian individuals from Russia. Each donor gave about 9.7 milliliters of peripheral blood, drawn into EDTA-treated Vacutainer tubes. Ficoll-Paque density-gradient centrifugation was used to isolate PBMCs, with at least 6 million obtained per sample. Trizol reagent was used to extract total RNA from the PBMCs, yielding at least 6 micrograms per sample. The percentages of naive CD45RAhigh/CD27high T cells were determined by flow cytometry on a PBMC aliquot from every donor. The sample belongs to a study of blood T cells in healthy people across ages (dated by TCRdb to about 2015). In the study overall: Template switching captured roughly one uniquely barcoded TCR beta cDNA molecule per two T cells in model experiments. Using deep sequencing normalized with unique cDNA molecular identifiers, the study measured how TCR beta repertoire diversity changes with age. Four age groups were formed from the donors: young (average roughly 15 years), middle-aged (just under 40), aged (roughly 58) and long-lived (around 80). To avoid experimental bias, donors of different ages were randomly spread across the sequencing lanes. Using the same blood draw, the study looked at two additional independent replicas of 1 million unique cDNA reads for two donors, one aged 18 to 29 and the other aged 80 or older. The study at large found these results: Estimates of total diversity based on one million sequenced T cells were regarded as lower bounds and as underestimates. The long-lived group showed more naive CD4+ T cells, fewer expanded clones and increased TCR diversity than the aged group, suggesting age selection. The percentage of naive T cells measured by flow cytometry correlated strongly with observed TCR beta diversity. The CMV infection status of donors was not known, potentially confounding age-related changes in expanded clonotypes. Observed TCR beta diversity per million T cells fell roughly linearly with age, and a significant reduction was already apparent by age roughly 40. Because profiling used bulk unsorted PBMCs, naive and antigen-experienced compartments could not be compared conclusively.

Library preparation employed 5' RACE. TCRdb lists the instrument as Illumina HiSeq 2500. A second PCR of 7 to 11 cycles was run with a J-beta primer mix and a sample-barcoded 5' primer. A template-switch 5' adaptor carrying 12 random nucleotides introduced a unique molecular identifier onto each TCR beta cDNA molecule. Each sample yielded at least 2.5 million CDR3-containing paired-end reads. All of the RNA was converted into first-strand cDNA using the Mint cDNA synthesis kit, with a TRBC-specific oligonucleotide serving as the primer. All cDNA was treated with uracil-DNA glycosylase and then went through a first 18-cycle PCR with the universal primers M1SS and BC2_uni_R. The paper's processing steps were these. For normalization, 1 million high-quality reads, each with a distinct molecular identifier, were randomly selected from each sample. Instead of being binned into consensus sequences, reads that shared molecular identifiers were thrown out. MiTCR, with a Q25 quality threshold and the strictest error-elimination algorithm, was used for CDR3 identification, clonotype clustering and error correction. Lower-bound total TCR beta diversity was estimated with a nonparametric unseen species model using Euler transformation. Starting from the raw public reads, TCRdb applied fastp trimming at Q25, assembled clones with MiXCR and retained in-frame beta chains. Records with the same CDR3 protein are collapsed into one entry carrying the most frequent genes and DNA. These V and J calls originate from TCRdb's pipeline instead of the authors' own analysis. Present in this sample are 1.2 million to 1.5 million distinct CDR3 sequences, roughly 40% of which were seen just once. The ten top clones hold 7.9% of the sample.

The germline V end is reduced by 6 bases and the J end by 0 bases; junction bases left unmatched: 5. The CDR3 contains 15 residues, cysteine and phenylalanine counted. The read is trimmed to its CDR3 DNA, 45 bases read in frame from base 1. CDR1 and CDR2, per the germline V gene (reference sequence), are DFQATT and SNEGSKA. This sequence originates from a woman between 18 and 29 years old in good health. The chain is encoded by TRBV20-1 joined to TRBJ2-2, with TRBD2 identical over 9 junction bases. The specimen sequenced was blood. The nucleotide sequence is given as TGCAGTGCCAAGCTAGCGGGAACGAACACCGGGGAGCTGTTTTTT. It translates to CSAKLAGTNTGELFF.